This TCR beta chain was found in a study of blood T cell repertoires in COVID-19. Looking at the study overall: Both acute and convalescent COVID-19 samples were obtained from the United States, Italy and Spain.

The table came from immunoSEQ multiplex PCR; TCRdb's copy has only in-frame clones and leaves some out. This table holds fewer than 250,000 clones, approximately 78% found once. This CDR3 region has 15 residues. Germline V gene data show CDR1 as SGDLS and CDR2 as YYNGEE. With 5 bases clipped from V and 7 bases from J, the junction kept 12 bases outside the gene matches. This clonotype was obtained from a woman between 40 and 55 years old with acute or convalescent COVID-19. Material: peripheral blood. This chain uses TRBV9 with TRBJ2-7; TRBD1 matches 10 bases. The CDR3 loop reads CASSFGTGDSGEQYF. The CDR3 DNA sequence: TGTGCCAGCAGTTTTGGGACAGGGGATTCCGGAGAGCAGTACTTC.